This T cell receptor (beta chain) was sequenced during a study of T cells in Graves' hyperthyroidism and ophthalmopathy. Study details: At initial diagnosis, before any treatment had begun, peripheral blood was obtained.

This CDR3 is built from 14 residues. J was trimmed by 6 bases and V by 6 bases; bases with no gene match: 6. The germline CDR1 and CDR2 sequences are LNHDA and SQIVND (reference sequence). Patients counted as stable if ophthalmopathy did not develop within 18 months. From RNA transcripts, TCR beta CDR3 regions were amplified. With the HTBI primer set, the TCR CDR3 went through a first round of RT-PCR. TCRdb itself ran the multiplex PCR reads through MiXCR, one entry per CDR3 protein. The table records some 800,000 distinct CDR3 sequences, roughly 37% of them present only once. V gene TRBV19 combines with J gene TRBJ1-1; 11 bases are a match to TRBD1. The specimen sequenced was blood. The sequence came from a man between 18 and 35 years old with Graves' hyperthyroidism. The CDR3 nucleotides read TGTGCCAGTAGGCGGACAGGGGGCGCCGCTGAAGCTTTCTTT. Translation: CASRRTGGAAEAFF.